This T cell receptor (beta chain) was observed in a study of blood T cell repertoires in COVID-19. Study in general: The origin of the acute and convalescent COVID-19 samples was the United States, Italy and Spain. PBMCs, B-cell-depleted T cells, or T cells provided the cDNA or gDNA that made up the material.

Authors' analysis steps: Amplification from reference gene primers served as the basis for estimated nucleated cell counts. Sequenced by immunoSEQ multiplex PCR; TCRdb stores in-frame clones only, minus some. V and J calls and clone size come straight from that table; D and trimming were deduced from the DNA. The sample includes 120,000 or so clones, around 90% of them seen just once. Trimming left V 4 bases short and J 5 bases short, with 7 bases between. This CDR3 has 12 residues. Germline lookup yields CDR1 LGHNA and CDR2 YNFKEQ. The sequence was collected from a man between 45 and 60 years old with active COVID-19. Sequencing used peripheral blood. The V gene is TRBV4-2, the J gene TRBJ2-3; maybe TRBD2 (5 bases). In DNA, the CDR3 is TGTGCCAGCAGCCCGGGAAAAGATACGCAGTATTTT. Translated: CASSPGKDTQYF.